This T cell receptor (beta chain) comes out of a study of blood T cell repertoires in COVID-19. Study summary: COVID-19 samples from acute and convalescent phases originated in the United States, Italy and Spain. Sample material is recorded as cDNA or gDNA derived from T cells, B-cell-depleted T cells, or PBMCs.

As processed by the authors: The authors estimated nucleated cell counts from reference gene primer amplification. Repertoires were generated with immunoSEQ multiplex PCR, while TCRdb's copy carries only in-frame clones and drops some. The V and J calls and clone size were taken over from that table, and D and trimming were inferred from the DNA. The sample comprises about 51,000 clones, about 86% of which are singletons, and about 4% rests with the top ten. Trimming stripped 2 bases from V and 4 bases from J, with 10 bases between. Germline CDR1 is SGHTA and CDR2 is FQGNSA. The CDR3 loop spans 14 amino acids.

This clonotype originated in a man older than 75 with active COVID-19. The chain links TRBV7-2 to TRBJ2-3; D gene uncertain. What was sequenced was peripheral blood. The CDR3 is CASSLLLRSDTQYF. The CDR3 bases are TGTGCCAGCAGCTTACTCCTCCGGTCAGATACGCAGTATTTT.